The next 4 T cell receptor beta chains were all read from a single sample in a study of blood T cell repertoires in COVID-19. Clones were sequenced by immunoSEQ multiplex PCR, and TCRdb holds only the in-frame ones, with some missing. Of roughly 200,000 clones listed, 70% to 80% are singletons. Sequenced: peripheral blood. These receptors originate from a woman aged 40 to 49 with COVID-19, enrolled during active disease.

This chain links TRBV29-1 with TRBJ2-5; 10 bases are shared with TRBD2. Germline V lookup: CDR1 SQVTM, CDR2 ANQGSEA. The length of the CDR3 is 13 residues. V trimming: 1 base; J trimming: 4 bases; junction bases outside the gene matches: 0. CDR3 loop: CSVEGLAGETQYF. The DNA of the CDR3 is TGCAGCGTTGAAGGACTAGCGGGAGAGACCCAGTACTTC. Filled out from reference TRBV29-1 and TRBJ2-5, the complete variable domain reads SAVISQKPSRDICQRGTSLTIQCQVDSQVTMMFWYRQQPGQSLTLIATANQGSEATYESGFVIDKFPISRPNLTFSTLTVSNMSPEDSSIYLCSVEGLAGETQYFGPGTRLLVL.

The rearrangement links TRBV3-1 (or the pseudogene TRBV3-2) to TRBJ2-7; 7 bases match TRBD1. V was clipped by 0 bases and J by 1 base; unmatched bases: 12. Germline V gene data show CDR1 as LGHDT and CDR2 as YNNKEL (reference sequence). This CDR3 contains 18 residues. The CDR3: CASSQDITEAGGSYEQYF. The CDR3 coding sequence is TGTGCCAGCAGCCAAGATATCACCGAGGCAGGGGGTTCCTACGAGCAGTACTTC.

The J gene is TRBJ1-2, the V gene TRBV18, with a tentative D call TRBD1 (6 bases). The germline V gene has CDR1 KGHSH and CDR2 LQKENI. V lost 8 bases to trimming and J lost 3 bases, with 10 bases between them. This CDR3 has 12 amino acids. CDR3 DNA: TGTGCCAGCAACAGGGAAGACTATGGCTACACCTTC. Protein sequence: CASNREDYGYTF.

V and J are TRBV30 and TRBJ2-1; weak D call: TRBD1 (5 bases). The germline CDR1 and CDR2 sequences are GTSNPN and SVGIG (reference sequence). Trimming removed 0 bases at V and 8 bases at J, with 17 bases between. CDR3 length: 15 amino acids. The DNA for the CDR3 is TGTGCCTGGAGTGTACCCCAAGCAGGGCCCCATGAGCAGTTCTTC. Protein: CAWSVPQAGPHEQFF.